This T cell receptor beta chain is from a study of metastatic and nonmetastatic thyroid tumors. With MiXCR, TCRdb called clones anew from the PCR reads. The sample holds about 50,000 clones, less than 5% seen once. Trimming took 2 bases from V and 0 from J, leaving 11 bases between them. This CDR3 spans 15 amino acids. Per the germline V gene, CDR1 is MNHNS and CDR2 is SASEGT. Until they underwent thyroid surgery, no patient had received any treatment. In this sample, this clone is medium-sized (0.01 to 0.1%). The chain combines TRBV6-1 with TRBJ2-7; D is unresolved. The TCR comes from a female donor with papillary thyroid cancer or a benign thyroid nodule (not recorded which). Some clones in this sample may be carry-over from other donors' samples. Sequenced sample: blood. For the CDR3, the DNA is TGTGCCAGCAGTGAAACGGCCAGTTCCTCCTACGAGCAGTACTTC. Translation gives CASSETASSSYEQYF.